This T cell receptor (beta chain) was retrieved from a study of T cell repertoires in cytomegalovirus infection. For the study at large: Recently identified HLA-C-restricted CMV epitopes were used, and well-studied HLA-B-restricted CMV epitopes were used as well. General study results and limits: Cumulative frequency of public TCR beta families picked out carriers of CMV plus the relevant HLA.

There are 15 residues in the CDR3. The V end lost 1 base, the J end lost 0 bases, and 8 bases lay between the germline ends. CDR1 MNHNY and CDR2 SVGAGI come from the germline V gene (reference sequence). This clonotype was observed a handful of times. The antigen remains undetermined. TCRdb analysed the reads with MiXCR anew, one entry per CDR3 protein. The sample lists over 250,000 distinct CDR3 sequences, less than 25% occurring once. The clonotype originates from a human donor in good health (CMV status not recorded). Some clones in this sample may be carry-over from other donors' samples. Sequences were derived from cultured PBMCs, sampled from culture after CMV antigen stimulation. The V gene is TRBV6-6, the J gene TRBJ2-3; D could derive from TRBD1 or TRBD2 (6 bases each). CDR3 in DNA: TGTGCCAGCAGTTACTGGGGGGCTAGCACAGATACGCAGTATTTT. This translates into CASSYWGASTDTQYF.